The 29 T cell receptor beta chains below come from one sample, sequenced in a study of radiotherapy plus CTLA-4 blockade in lung cancer. Sequencing was performed with immunoSEQ multiplex PCR; in TCRdb, only in-frame clones are kept and a portion is missing. The sample records 95,000 to 150,000 clones, approximately 90% being singletons. Material: peripheral blood, obtained from a patient treated with radiotherapy plus ipilimumab. The receptors come from a human donor with non-small cell lung cancer that progressed on radiotherapy plus ipilimumab.

This clone was seen once. The chain joins TRBV27 to TRBJ2-6; no reliable D call. This CDR3 spans 16 amino acids. Deletions cut 5 bases from V and 4 bases from J, with 15 bases between. The germline V gene encodes CDR1 MNHEY and CDR2 SMNVEV (reference sequence). CDR3 DNA: TGTGCCAGCAGTCTCCCGAAGCTTGGCGGGGCCAACGTCCTGACTTTC. Its translation: CASSLPKLGGANVLTF.

The chain is built from TRBV2 and TRBJ2-6, with 8 bases fitting TRBD1. The CDR3 runs to 17 residues. J gave up 0 bases and V 11 bases, and 12 bases lay outside the gene matches. The germline V gene encodes CDR1 SNHLY and CDR2 FYNNEI. The CDR3 loop reads CAGSRGQEDSGANVLTF. In DNA form, the CDR3 reads TGTGCCGGATCACGGGGACAGGAAGACTCTGGGGCCAACGTCCTGACTTTC.

The V gene is TRBV29-1, the J gene TRBJ2-2, with D possibly called TRBD1 or TRBD2 (5 bases each). The germline V gene has CDR1 SQVTM and CDR2 ANQGSEA. V lost 4 bases and J lost 4, with 7 bases in between. This CDR3 region has 12 residues. As DNA, the CDR3 is TGCAGCGTTGTTGGGGGCACCGGGGAGCTGTTTTTT. It encodes CSVVGGTGELFF.

The V and J genes are TRBV9 and TRBJ2-1; TRBD1 is a possible D gene (7 bases). This CDR3 region has 15 residues. V was trimmed by 0 bases and J by 8 bases, leaving 15 bases between them. Germline CDR1 SGDLS, CDR2 YYNGEE. The chain's CDR3 is CASSVGQGGRDEQFF. As DNA, the CDR3 is TGTGCCAGCAGCGTAGGGCAGGGGGGTCGTGATGAGCAGTTCTTC.

The gene calls are TRBV7-3 and TRBJ2-1, with 10 positions matching TRBD2. CDR1 SGHTA and CDR2 FQGTGA come from the germline V gene. The V and J ends lost 1 base and 7 bases, in that order; junction bases with no gene match: 4. The CDR3 length is 15 residues. The chain's CDR3 is CASSLNPAGGNEQFF. CDR3 bases: TGTGCCAGCAGCTTAAACCCAGCGGGAGGGAATGAGCAGTTCTTC. The complete variable domain, with remaining parts taken from reference TRBV7-3 and TRBJ2-1, reads GAGVSQTPSNKVTEKGKYVELRCDPISGHTALYWYRQSLGQGPEFLIYFQGTGAADDSGLPNDRFFAVRPEGSVSTLKIQRTERGDSAVYLCASSLNPAGGNEQFFGPGTRLTVL.

V usage is TRBV11-3 and J usage is TRBJ1-2; possible D gene TRBD1, 5 bases. CDR1 is SGHNT, CDR2 YENEEA, per germline. The V gene lost 5 bases and the J gene lost 3 bases, with 13 bases spanning the gap. The CDR3 totals 14 residues. CDR3: CASSPSGRDYGYTF. CDR3 nucleotide sequence: TGTGCCAGCAGCCCGTCGGGGCGCGACTATGGCTACACCTTC.

The rearrangement joins TRBV10-3 to TRBJ2-3, with 11 bases identical to TRBD1. The germline V gene encodes CDR1 ENHRY and CDR2 SYGVKD. V lost 6 bases and J lost 0; bases outside the gene matches: 2. The CDR3 length is 15 residues. DNA of the CDR3: TGTGCCATCAGCCGGACAGGGGGCAGCACAGATACGCAGTATTTT. Amino acid sequence: CAISRTGGSTDTQYF.

J is TRBJ2-2 and V is TRBV7-8; the match to TRBD1 covers 7 bases. CDR3 length: 14 residues. The V and J ends lost 5 bases and 4 bases, in that order; junction bases with no gene match: 4. The germline gives CDR1 SGHVS, CDR2 FQNEAQ. The CDR3 DNA reads as TGTGCCAGCAGCCAAAGGGACAGCACCGGGGAGCTGTTTTTT. Translated: CASSQRDSTGELFF. Supplemented by reference TRBV7-8 and TRBJ2-2, the full variable domain reads GAGVSQSPRYKVAKRGQDVALRCDPISGHVSLFWYQQALGQGPEFLTYFQNEAQLDKSGLPSDRFFAERPEGSVSTLKIQRTQQEDSAVYLCASSQRDSTGELFFGEGSRLTVL.

The V and J genes are TRBV6-5 and TRBJ2-1; 12 bases match TRBD2. Germline values: CDR1 MNHEY, CDR2 SVGAGI. The V gene end was trimmed by 5 bases and the J gene end by 11 bases; junction bases not matched to a gene: 10. The CDR3 loop spans 15 amino acids. The CDR3 region is CASSAPTSGSPKQFF. The CDR3 DNA reads TGTGCCAGCAGTGCACCGACTAGCGGGAGCCCCAAGCAGTTCTTC.

The genes are TRBV5-1 and TRBJ1-1; no clear D. From germline, CDR1 is SGHRS and CDR2 YFSETQ. Trimming shortened V by 4 bases and J by 7 bases, and 14 bases separated the two germline ends. CDR3 length: 13 residues. CDR3 amino acids: CASSPRGVFEAFF. The CDR3 nucleotides are TGCGCCAGCAGCCCCCGCGGAGTATTTGAAGCTTTCTTT.

The V and J genes are TRBV5-1 and TRBJ2-2, with D unresolved. Germline V CDR1 and CDR2: SGHRS, YFSETQ. The CDR3 has 16 amino acids. V lost 1 base and J 0 bases, leaving 10 bases between the germline ends. CDR3 region: CASSLSSLTNTGELFF. CDR3 nucleotide sequence: TGCGCCAGCAGCTTGTCTTCGCTCACGAACACCGGGGAGCTGTTTTTT.

This chain uses TRBV27 with TRBJ2-1; a possible D gene is TRBD2 (5 bases). Germline CDR1 and CDR2: MNHEY and SMNVEV (reference sequence). There are 17 residues in the CDR3. V lost 7 bases, J lost 5 bases, and 24 bases lay in between. In DNA form, the CDR3 reads TGTGCCAGCACCGGGAACCCCCCCTCCATGGCCGACAATGAGCAGTTCTTC. Translated: CASTGNPPSMADNEQFF.

This chain joins TRBV5-6 and TRBJ2-2, with D unresolved. This CDR3 has 12 residues. Germline-derived CDR1 and CDR2 are SGHDT and YYEEEE. Trimming took off 1 base at V and 8 bases at J, with 6 bases between the two ends. CDR3 in amino acids: CASSLSAGELFF. The DNA for the CDR3 is TGTGCCAGCAGCTTGTCGGCTGGGGAGCTGTTTTTT.

The genes are TRBV29-1 and TRBJ1-1; 7 nucleotides match TRBD1. The CDR3 length is 10 residues. Losses at the gene ends were 3 bases for V and 11 bases for J; bases not matched to a gene: 3. Germline CDR1 reads SQVTM; CDR2 reads ANQGSEA. In nucleotides, the CDR3 is TGCAGCGTTGAGGAGGGGGCTGCTTTCTTT. Protein: CSVEEGAAFF.

In this sample, this clone turned up once. V is TRBV19 and J is TRBJ1-2; a possible D gene is TRBD1 (6 bases). CDR1 LNHDA and CDR2 SQIVND come from the germline V gene (reference sequence). The V gene lost 5 bases and the J gene lost 4 bases, with 23 bases spanning the gap. CDR3 length: 17 residues. The CDR3 protein is CASSPRTALLTSYGYTF. CDR3 bases: TGTGCCAGTAGTCCCCGGACAGCTCTTTTAACTAGCTATGGCTACACCTTC.

The gene calls are TRBV6-5 and TRBJ1-1; TRBD1 might be the D (5 bases). The V end was cut by 1 base, the J end by 0 bases, with 12 bases between. This CDR3 region has 16 residues. The germline CDR1 and CDR2 sequences are MNHEY and SVGAGI. The DNA for the CDR3 is TGTGCCAGCAGTTACTGGGGAGGGGCCATGAACACTGAAGCTTTCTTT. Translated, it gives CASSYWGGAMNTEAFF.

This sequence joins TRBV5-6 and TRBJ1-2, with TRBD1 matching over 7 bases. With V trimmed by 4 bases and J by 8 bases, 14 bases remained unmatched. The CDR3 has 15 amino acids. Per germline, CDR1 SGHDT and CDR2 YYEEEE. The CDR3 loop reads CASSPTGTATRGYTF. DNA for the CDR3: TGTGCCAGCAGCCCTACTGGGACAGCCACGAGGGGCTACACCTTC.

The CDR3 bases are TGTGCCAGCAGCCTTCCAGGGGGACCGAACACTGAAGCTTTCTTT. The encoded protein is CASSLPGGPNTEAFF. This chain links TRBV7-9 with TRBJ1-1; 7 bases match TRBD1. The V and J ends lost 5 bases and 1 base, in that order; junction bases with no gene match: 7. The CDR3 is 15 residues long. Per germline, CDR1 SEHNR and CDR2 FQNEAQ (reference sequence).

The rearrangement links TRBV30 to TRBJ2-1; no definite D call. V dropped 2 bases and J dropped 5 bases, with 10 bases sitting between them. The CDR3 is made up of 13 amino acids. CDR1 GTSNPN and CDR2 SVGIG come from the germline V gene (reference sequence). The CDR3 reads CAWSFAGDNEQFF. CDR3 nucleotides: TGTGCCTGGAGTTTTGCCGGAGACAATGAGCAGTTCTTC.

This rearrangement joins TRBV15 to TRBJ2-7, with D possibly TRBD1 on 6 matching bases. Germline-derived CDR1 and CDR2 are LNHNV and YYDKDF (reference sequence). This CDR3 is 16 amino acids long. Trimming cost V 1 base and J 4 bases, with 17 bases left between them. The CDR3 sequence is CATSRVGGVSRYEQYF. DNA of the CDR3: TGTGCCACCAGCAGAGTTGGGGGCGTGTCAAGGTACGAGCAGTACTTC.

V and J are TRBV9 and TRBJ2-1, with D possibly TRBD2 on 6 matching bases. Trimming shortened V by 0 bases and J by 8 bases, and 18 bases separated the two germline ends. This CDR3 contains 16 residues. Germline V lookup: CDR1 SGDLS, CDR2 YYNGEE. The CDR3 DNA reads as TGTGCCAGCAGCGTAGCGGGTCTCGGGGGATCGGATGAGCAGTTCTTC. Its translation is CASSVAGLGGSDEQFF.

The V and J genes are TRBV7-9 and TRBJ2-3; 7 bases map to TRBD2. V lost 6 bases to trimming and J lost 2 bases; unmatched junction nucleotides: 8. The germline V gene encodes CDR1 SEHNR and CDR2 FQNEAQ (reference sequence). The CDR3 spans 15 residues. The CDR3: CASSRAGQATDTQYF. The DNA for the CDR3 is TGTGCCAGCAGTCGAGCGGGGCAGGCCACAGATACGCAGTATTTT.

The CDR3 protein is CASSLDGEWNTEAFF. As DNA, the CDR3 is TGTGCCAGCAGCTTAGATGGGGAATGGAACACTGAAGCTTTCTTT. The chain couples TRBV13 to TRBJ1-1; the D is unclear. Germline CDR1 PRHDT, CDR2 FYEKMQ (reference sequence). V lost 1 base to trimming and J lost 1 base, with 10 bases between them. This CDR3 is 15 amino acids long. Full variable domain (outside the CDR3, taken from reference TRBV13 and TRBJ1-1): AAGVIQSPRHLIKEKRETATLKCYPIPRHDTVYWYQQGPGQDPQFLISFYEKMQSDKGSIPDRFSAQQFSDYHSELNMSSLELGDSALYFCASSLDGEWNTEAFFGQGTRLTVV.

The chain employs TRBV4-2 and TRBJ2-1, with 10 bases identical to TRBD1. Germline CDR1 LGHNA, CDR2 YNFKEQ. The CDR3 has 16 amino acids. V was clipped by 3 bases and J by 2 bases; unmatched bases: 4. CDR3 bases: TGTGCCAGCAGCCAGTGGGGGACAGGGGCCTACAATGAGCAGTTCTTC. Amino acids: CASSQWGTGAYNEQFF.

The CDR3 DNA is TGTGCCACCAGCAAAAGCGGGAGGGCCGGAGAGACCCAGTACTTC. This codes for CATSKSGRAGETQYF. V and J are TRBV15 and TRBJ2-5, with TRBD2 matching over 10 bases. Unmatched junction bases numbered 6, after V lost 4 bases and J lost 4 bases. Germline V gene sequence: CDR1 LNHNV, CDR2 YYDKDF (reference sequence). This CDR3 is built from 15 residues. Looking up the rest from reference TRBV15 and TRBJ2-5 gives the full variable domain: DAMVIQNPRYQVTQFGKPVTLSCSQTLNHNVMYWYQQKSSQAPKLLFHYYDKDFNNEADTPDNFQSRRPNTSFCFLDIRSPGLGDTAMYLCATSKSGRAGETQYFGPGTRLLVL.

J is TRBJ1-3 and V is TRBV2, with 7 bases identical to TRBD1. Germline V gene data show CDR1 as SNHLY and CDR2 as FYNNEI. J was trimmed by 4 bases and V by 5 bases; bases with no gene match: 8. CDR3 length: 15 amino acids. The CDR3 region has the DNA TGTGCCAGCAGTCCTTTCGGACAGGAGGGAAACACCATATATTTT. This sequence encodes CASSPFGQEGNTIYF. The variable domain in full, with the rest retrieved from reference TRBV2 and TRBJ1-3, is EPEVTQTPSHQVTQMGQEVILRCVPISNHLYFYWYRQILGQKVEFLVSFYNNEISEKSEIFDDQFSVERPDGSNFTLKIRSTKLEDSAMYFCASSPFGQEGNTIYFGEGSWLTVV.

This chain uses TRBV19 with TRBJ1-5, with D possibly TRBD1 on 6 matching bases. Germline values: CDR1 LNHDA, CDR2 SQIVND (reference sequence). The CDR3 runs to 14 residues. V dropped 3 bases and J dropped 5 bases, with 11 bases sitting between them. CDR3 nucleotides: TGTGCCAGTAGTATGGCAGGGGTGGATCAGCCCCAGCATTTT. Its translation: CASSMAGVDQPQHF.

This clone was seen only once. It is unclear where the CDR3 begins or ends on the DNA, so no DNA is shown, and the CDR3 is as TCRdb lists it. This chain connects TRBV7-8 to TRBJ2-1. Inclusive of both ends, the CDR3 amounts to 12 amino acids. Germline assignment: CDR1 SGHVS and CDR2 FQNEAQ. CDR3 sequence: CASSFAVGAGFF.

This chain links TRBV20-1 with TRBJ2-3; D perhaps matches TRBD1 (5 bases). The CDR3 spans 11 residues. Germline-derived CDR1 and CDR2 are DFQATT and SNEGSKA (reference sequence). V lost 6 bases and J 5 bases, leaving 9 bases between the germline ends. Written as DNA, the CDR3 is TGCAGTGCAACCACAGGAGATACGCAGTATTTT. This encodes CSATTGDTQYF.